Below are 13 T cell receptor beta chains sequenced from a single sample in a study of cytomegalovirus exposure and HLA in healthy donors. Primers: 60 Vbeta forward and 13 Jbeta reverse. Profiled with immunoSEQ multiplex PCR; TCRdb holds only in-frame clones, not every one. The sample yields 70,000 or so clones, around 80% seen once. The sample taken for sequencing was PBMCs. All receptors derive from a man aged 18 to 29 in good health and CMV-seronegative.

The chain's CDR3 is CASSFQGAYEQYF. The CDR3 DNA is TGTGCCAGCAGTTTCCAGGGCGCCTACGAGCAGTACTTC. This chain links TRBV27 with TRBJ2-7; D may be TRBD1 (5 bases). Trimming pared 3 bases from V and 2 bases from J, leaving 8 bases between. Germline CDR1 and CDR2: MNHEY and SMNVEV (reference sequence). The CDR3 contains 13 residues.

The chain carries TRBV4-3 and TRBJ2-2, with D possibly being TRBD2 (7 bases). V lost 0 bases, J lost 6 bases, and 14 bases lay in between. The CDR3 contains 16 residues. Per the germline V gene, CDR1 is LGHNA and CDR2 is YSLEER. CDR3 amino acids: CASSQELGGRAGELFF. The CDR3 region has the DNA TGCGCCAGCAGCCAAGAGCTGGGGGGGCGCGCCGGGGAGCTGTTTTTT.

This clone was detected a few times. The V and J genes are TRBV19 and TRBJ1-2, with 7 bases aligning to TRBD1. Germline V gene lookup returns CDR1 LNHDA and CDR2 SQIVND (reference sequence). CDR3 size: 14 residues. The V and J ends lost 3 bases and 5 bases, in that order; junction bases with no gene match: 6. The CDR3 region has the DNA TGTGCCAGTAGTATCTCCTCAGGGGGATATGGCTACACCTTC. It encodes CASSISSGGYGYTF.

The rearrangement joins TRBV6-5 to TRBJ1-4; 9 bases are shared with TRBD1. Losses at the gene ends were 4 bases for V and 7 bases for J; bases not matched to a gene: 7. The CDR3 length is 15 residues. Germline-derived CDR1 and CDR2 are MNHEY and SVGAGI. DNA for the CDR3: TGTGCCAGCAGTTCGAGGACAGGGGAATTTGAAAAACTGTTTTTT. Encoded protein: CASSSRTGEFEKLFF.

The rearrangement links TRBV6-4 to TRBJ1-1; no clear D. The germline V and J ends were trimmed by 3 bases and 6 bases, with 11 bases remaining between them. The CDR3 loop spans 13 amino acids. Germline CDR1 and CDR2: MRHNA and SNTAGT. DNA for the CDR3: TGTGCCAGCAGTGATCGTCGGGATTCTGAAGCTTTCTTT. Protein sequence: CASSDRRDSEAFF.

CDR3 coding DNA: TGTGCCAGCAGCGGCCAAGGACAGGGGGTCGTAGCTTTCTTT. Translated: CASSGQGQGVVAFF. The chain is built from TRBV7-9 and TRBJ1-1, with 10 bases that match TRBD1. This CDR3 comprises 14 residues. Trimming took 5 bases from V and 10 from J; bases not matched to a gene: 10. Per germline, CDR1 SEHNR and CDR2 FQNEAQ (reference sequence).

The chain recombines TRBV28 with TRBJ2-1; the match to TRBD2 covers 8 bases. V dropped 7 bases and J dropped 0; count of bases not matched to a gene: 2. The CDR3 sequence is 14 residues long. Germline loops: CDR1 MDHEN, CDR2 SYDVKM. This CDR3 is CASTAGGSYNEQFF. In nucleotides, the CDR3 is TGTGCCAGCACGGCGGGAGGCTCCTACAATGAGCAGTTCTTC.

The chain couples TRBV5-4 to TRBJ1-1; D remains unclear. This CDR3 has 15 residues. V was trimmed by 0 bases and J by 4 bases, leaving 13 bases between them. CDR1 SGHNT and CDR2 YYREEE come from the germline V gene (reference sequence). The CDR3 bases are TGTGCCAGCAGCTTGGAGGTGACGGGTTCCACTGAAGCTTTCTTT. The encoded protein is CASSLEVTGSTEAFF.

As DNA, the CDR3 is TGTGCCAGCAGCCGTGACAAGATCTACGAGCAGTACTTC. It codes for CASSRDKIYEQYF. The V gene is TRBV27, the J gene TRBJ2-7; no clear D gene. The CDR3 consists of 13 residues. Per the germline V gene, CDR1 is MNHEY and CDR2 is SMNVEV (reference sequence). Trimming pared 6 bases from V and 3 bases from J, leaving 12 bases between.

V is TRBV19 and J is TRBJ1-3, with 7 bases lining up with TRBD1. The CDR3 contains 14 residues. Germline V gene data show CDR1 as LNHDA and CDR2 as SQIVND (reference sequence). The V and J ends lost 6 bases and 8 bases, in that order; junction bases with no gene match: 10. CDR3 residues: CASRKTGRGDTIYF. The CDR3 DNA reads as TGTGCCAGTAGAAAGACAGGGAGAGGTGACACCATATATTTT.

CDR3 loop: CASGDGQSNTEAFF. The CDR3 nucleotides read TGTGCCAGCGGGGACGGACAGTCGAACACTGAAGCTTTCTTT. The chain employs TRBV28 and TRBJ1-1; TRBD1 might be the D (6 bases). The CDR3 runs 14 residues. Trimming shortened V by 8 bases and J by 1 base, and 14 bases separated the two germline ends. CDR1 is MDHEN and CDR2 is SYDVKM in the germline V gene.

The gene calls are TRBV5-6 and TRBJ2-7, with TRBD1 matching over 8 bases. Germline V gene data show CDR1 as SGHDT and CDR2 as YYEEEE. The ends lost 6 bases at V and 0 bases at J; junction bases unmatched: 20. The CDR3 has 19 residues. This CDR3 is CASIPAMTRTGTSSYEQYF. The CDR3 coding sequence is TGTGCCAGCATCCCAGCAATGACCCGGACAGGGACAAGCTCCTACGAGCAGTACTTC.

The rearrangement uses TRBV10-1 and TRBJ2-1; D gene unclear. This CDR3 is built from 14 residues. The V and J ends lost 2 bases and 8 bases respectively, with 13 bases between them. Germline lookup yields CDR1 WNHNN and CDR2 SYGVQD (reference sequence). CDR3 nucleotide sequence: TGCGCCAGCAGTGAGACGAATAGCTCCCATGAGCAGTTCTTC. It codes for CASSETNSSHEQFF.